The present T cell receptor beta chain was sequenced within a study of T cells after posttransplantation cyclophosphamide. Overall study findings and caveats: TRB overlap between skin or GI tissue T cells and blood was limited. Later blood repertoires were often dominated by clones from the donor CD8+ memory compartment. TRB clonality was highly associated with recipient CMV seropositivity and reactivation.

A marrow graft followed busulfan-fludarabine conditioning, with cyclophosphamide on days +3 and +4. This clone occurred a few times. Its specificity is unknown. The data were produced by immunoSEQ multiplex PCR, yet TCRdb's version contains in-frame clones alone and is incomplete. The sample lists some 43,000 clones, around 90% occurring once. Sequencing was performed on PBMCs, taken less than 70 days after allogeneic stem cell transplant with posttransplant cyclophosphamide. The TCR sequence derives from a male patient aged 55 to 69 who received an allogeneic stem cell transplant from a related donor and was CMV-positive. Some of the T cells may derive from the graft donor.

CDR3: CASSHPDSLAKNIQYF. In DNA, the CDR3 is TGTGCCAGCAGCCACCCGGACTCTTTAGCCAAAAACATTCAGTACTTC. The chain recombines TRBV7-9 with TRBJ2-4, with D tentatively TRBD2 (5 bases). This CDR3 region has 16 residues. Germline CDR1 and CDR2: SEHNR and FQNEAQ (reference sequence). Trimming pared 5 bases from V and 0 bases from J, leaving 14 bases between. The whole variable domain, remainder taken from reference TRBV7-9 and TRBJ2-4, is DTGVSQNPRHKITKRGQNVTFRCDPISEHNRLYWYRQTLGQGPEFLTYFQNEAQLEKSRLLSDRFSAERPKGSFSTLEIQRTEQGDSAMYLCASSHPDSLAKNIQYFGAGTRLSVL.